These 17 T cell receptor beta chains share one sample of origin, sequenced in a study of shared clonotypes between healthy human individuals. Libraries were prepared by immunoSEQ multiplex PCR; TCRdb keeps only in-frame clonotypes and omits some of them. Seen here are 2 million to 3 million clones, 90% to 95% observed once, and the top ten hold roughly 0.39%. The sample was naive CD4+ T cells from PBMCs. The sample's subset: CD45RA+ positively selected. The receptors come from a man aged 18 to 30 in good health. Some clones in this sample may be carry-over from other donors' samples.

V is TRBV11-3 and J is TRBJ2-1; D remains ambiguous. The germline CDR1 and CDR2 sequences are SGHNT and YENEEA. The V gene lost 2 bases and the J gene lost 7 bases, with 15 bases spanning the gap. This CDR3 is built from 15 residues. The CDR3 nucleotides read TGTGCCAGCAGCTTAAAGGGTGGGCGGTTGAATGAGCAGTTCTTC. Its protein is CASSLKGGRLNEQFF.

The rearrangement joins TRBV18 to TRBJ2-2, with D unresolved. The germline CDR1 and CDR2 sequences are KGHSH and LQKENI. This CDR3 contains 14 residues. The V end was cut by 3 bases, the J end by 4 bases, with 9 bases between. The CDR3 region is CASSPVGITGELFF. The CDR3 DNA follows: TGTGCCAGCTCACCCGTAGGAATCACCGGGGAGCTGTTTTTT.

The chain recombines TRBV5-1 with TRBJ2-7, with unresolved D. CDR3 length: 13 residues. The germline V gene has CDR1 SGHRS and CDR2 YFSETQ. The ends were cut back, 0 bases at V and 6 bases at J, with 10 bases in the middle. The CDR3 nucleotides read TGCGCCAGCAGCTTGGGAAACCAACCCGAGCAGTACTTC. Translating it yields CASSLGNQPEQYF.

This chain links TRBV7-8 with TRBJ1-1, with D tentatively TRBD1 (5 bases). The CDR3 spans 16 residues. The germline V gene has CDR1 SGHVS and CDR2 FQNEAQ. V dropped 0 bases and J dropped 4 bases, with 15 bases sitting between them. CDR3 protein: CASSLASWGTATEAFF. The CDR3 DNA sequence: TGTGCCAGCAGCTTAGCCTCTTGGGGCACCGCCACTGAAGCTTTCTTT.

This clone was detected only once. The chain has TRBV4-1 and TRBJ1-1; the D gene is possibly TRBD1 (6 bases). The CDR3 consists of 15 residues. Germline V lookup: CDR1 MGHRA, CDR2 YSYEKL. V shed 0 bases and J shed 1 base, with 9 bases lying between them. CDR3 loop: CASSQDQDRNTEAFF. The CDR3 region has the DNA TGCGCCAGCAGCCAAGACCAGGACAGGAACACTGAAGCTTTCTTT.

V gene TRBV6-1 combines with J gene TRBJ2-2; D is uncertain. Germline V gene data show CDR1 as MNHNS and CDR2 as SASEGT. Trimming shortened V by 5 bases and J by 6 bases, and 7 bases separated the two germline ends. This CDR3 comprises 12 residues. In DNA, the CDR3 is TGTGCCAGCAGTACCCCCGCCGGGGAGCTGTTTTTT. Protein sequence: CASSTPAGELFF.

The V and J genes are TRBV19 and TRBJ2-5, with D possibly being TRBD2 (6 bases). Germline V gene lookup returns CDR1 LNHDA and CDR2 SQIVND (reference sequence). This CDR3 has 15 residues. Trimming removed 7 bases at V and 3 bases at J, with 18 bases between. The CDR3 DNA is TGTGCCAGTATAGGGAACCGCGGGACTGAAGAGACCCAGTACTTC. This gives the protein CASIGNRGTEETQYF.

The chain carries TRBV6-5 and TRBJ2-1, with D unclear. Germline CDR1 reads MNHEY; CDR2 reads SVGAGI. V lost 5 bases and J 7 bases, leaving 18 bases between the germline ends. This CDR3 has 15 amino acids. The CDR3: CASSALALDGNEQFF. CDR3 DNA sequence: TGTGCCAGCAGTGCCCTTGCGTTGGACGGTAATGAGCAGTTCTTC.

The genes are TRBV5-4 and TRBJ2-1; D assignment may be TRBD1 or TRBD2 (5 bases each). V gave up 4 bases and J gave up 2 bases, with 10 bases separating them. The CDR3 has 14 residues. Germline CDR1 SGHNT, CDR2 YYREEE (reference sequence). This CDR3 reads CASSLGPPYNEQFF. In DNA form, the CDR3 reads TGTGCCAGCAGCCTGGGACCTCCCTACAATGAGCAGTTCTTC.

CDR3 amino acids: CASSQDRRLAGHTSTDTQYF. In DNA, the CDR3 is TGTGCCAGCAGCCAAGATAGGCGGCTAGCGGGACATACTAGCACAGATACGCAGTATTTT. The gene calls are TRBV14 and TRBJ2-3, with 9 bases fitting TRBD2. CDR3 length: 20 residues. V was clipped by 0 bases and J by 0 bases; unmatched bases: 13. CDR1 SGHDN and CDR2 FVKESK come from the germline V gene.

The V call is TRBV28, the J call TRBJ1-5, with D unresolved. The V and J ends lost 3 bases and 0 bases respectively, with 12 bases between them. The germline CDR1 and CDR2 sequences are MDHEN and SYDVKM. The CDR3 consists of 16 residues. The CDR3 protein is CASSLEVRYSNQPQHF. CDR3 nucleotides: TGTGCCAGCAGTTTGGAGGTTCGGTATAGCAATCAGCCCCAGCATTTT.

The CDR3 here is CASRTSGTVYEQYF. The CDR3 DNA follows: TGTGCCAGCAGGACCTCCGGGACAGTTTACGAGCAGTACTTC. The chain joins TRBV6-6 to TRBJ2-7; 7 positions match TRBD1. CDR1 is MNHNY and CDR2 is SVGAGI in the germline V gene (reference sequence). The CDR3 covers 14 residues. The ends lost 6 bases at V and 4 bases at J; junction bases unmatched: 9.

On this clone itself: In the same sample, other DNA sequences code for this CDR3. V is TRBV30 and J is TRBJ1-1; D gene ambiguous. Germline CDR1 is GTSNPN and CDR2 is SVGIG (reference sequence). The CDR3 is made up of 12 amino acids. V was shortened by 2 bases and J by 1 base, with 5 bases between the two germline ends. CDR3 loop: CAWSRANTEAFF. In DNA, the CDR3 is TGTGCCTGGAGTAGAGCGAACACTGAAGCTTTCTTT.

The J gene is TRBJ2-1, the V gene TRBV11-3; D uncertain. CDR3 length: 11 residues. Trimming stripped 6 bases from V and 6 bases from J, with 6 bases between. In germline, CDR1 is SGHNT, CDR2 YENEEA. CDR3 coding DNA: TGTGCCAGCAGTTGGGGCAATGAGCAGTTCTTC. Protein sequence: CASSWGNEQFF.

Only one count was recorded for this clone. The chain combines TRBV4-1 with TRBJ2-2; D uncertain. V was clipped by 6 bases and J by 2 bases, with 13 bases between them. Germline assignment: CDR1 MGHRA and CDR2 YSYEKL. This CDR3 is 15 amino acids long. CDR3 sequence reads: CASSPRAENTGELFF. CDR3 coding DNA: TGCGCCAGCAGTCCCCGGGCCGAAAACACCGGGGAGCTGTTTTTT.

The chain employs TRBV6-5 and TRBJ2-1; TRBD2 is a possible D gene (5 bases). The CDR3 loop spans 13 amino acids. With 4 bases removed from V and 6 bases from J, the gap between germline ends came to 10 bases. Germline V CDR1 and CDR2: MNHEY, SVGAGI. The CDR3 nucleotides read TGTGCCAGCAGTTTCGAGGCGGGCAATGAGCAGTTCTTC. Protein: CASSFEAGNEQFF.

A remark on this clone: In the same sample, other DNA sequences code for this CDR3. The chain links TRBV9 to TRBJ2-5; D gene ambiguous. The CDR3 length is 13 residues. Trimming removed 0 bases at V and 1 base at J, with 4 bases between. Germline V CDR1 and CDR2: SGDLS, YYNGEE. The DNA for the CDR3 is TGTGCCAGCAGCGTAGAGCCCCAAGAGACCCAGTACTTC. Translated: CASSVEPQETQYF.